This paragraph reports one T cell receptor (beta chain). Researchers took RNA transcripts and amplified the TCR beta CDR3 regions from them. During a first-round RT-PCR of the TCR CDR3, the HTBI primer set was used. MiXCR, applied by TCRdb to the multiplex PCR reads, yields one record per CDR3 protein. The sample lists about 98,000 distinct CDR3 sequences; approximately 40% were seen once. The data are from a study of T cells in Graves' hyperthyroidism and ophthalmopathy. Sequencing input: peripheral blood or thyroid tissue (not recorded which). The TCR comes from a woman in her twenties or thirties with Graves' hyperthyroidism.

The CDR3 coding sequence is TGTGCCAGCAGCCACGGACAGGGGGGACAAGCTTTCTTT. It specifies CASSHGQGGQAFF. The chain recombines TRBV7-9 with TRBJ1-1; 10 nucleotides agree with TRBD1. Trimming at V came to 5 bases and at J to 9 bases, leaving 6 bases not matched to a gene. Germline V gene lookup returns CDR1 SEHNR and CDR2 FQNEAQ (reference sequence). The CDR3 covers 13 residues.